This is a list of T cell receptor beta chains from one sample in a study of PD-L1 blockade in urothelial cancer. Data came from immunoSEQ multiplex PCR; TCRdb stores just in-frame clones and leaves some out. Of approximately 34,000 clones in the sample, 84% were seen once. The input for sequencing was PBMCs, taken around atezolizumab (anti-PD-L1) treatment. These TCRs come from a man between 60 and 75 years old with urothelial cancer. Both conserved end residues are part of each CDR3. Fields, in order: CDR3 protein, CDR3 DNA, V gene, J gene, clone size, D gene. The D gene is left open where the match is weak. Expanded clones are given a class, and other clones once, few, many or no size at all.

CASSDLGRGPTGELFF	TGCGCCAGCAGTGACCTAGGGAGGGGCCCCACCGGGGAGCTGTTTTTT	TRBV10-2	TRBJ2-2	few	TRBD2
CASSSNILDQPQHF	TGTGCCAGCAGTTCCAACATTCTTGATCAGCCCCAGCATTTT	TRBV6-6	TRBJ1-5	once	.
CASSEGSGRLSNEQFF	TGTGCCAGCAGTGAGGGAAGCGGGAGGTTGAGCAATGAGCAGTTCTTC	TRBV6-1	TRBJ2-1	once	TRBD2
CASSIVGIDLRDRRSSYTF	TGTGCCAGTAGTATAGTAGGTATTGATCTTCGGGACAGGAGGTCGAGCTACACCTTC	TRBV19	TRBJ1-2	.	TRBD1
CASSWGQGSTEAFF	TGTGCCAGCAGCTGGGGACAGGGAAGCACTGAAGCTTTCTTT	TRBV11-2	TRBJ1-1	.	TRBD1
CASSEIVASGGVADTQYF	TGTGCCAGCAGTGAAATAGTGGCTAGCGGGGGGGTGGCAGATACGCAGTATTTT	TRBV6-1	TRBJ2-3	.	TRBD2
CASSLGLQGRETQYF	TGCGCCAGCAGCTTGGGCTTACAGGGGAGAGAGACCCAGTACTTC	TRBV5-1	TRBJ2-5	few	TRBD1
CASSRPGLESYNEQFF	TGTGCCAGCAGCCGCCCGGGTCTGGAATCCTACAATGAGCAGTTCTTC	TRBV21-1	TRBJ2-1	.	.
CASSLEGGHREQYF	TGTGCCAGCAGCTTAGAGGGAGGGCACCGGGAGCAGTACTTC	TRBV7-2	TRBJ2-7	.	TRBD2
CASTRGGTSYEQYF	TGTGCCAGCACCCGGGGGGGAACCTCCTACGAGCAGTACTTC	TRBV7-8	TRBJ2-7	.	TRBD2
CASSLDTSGGGIQYF	TGCGCCAGCAGCTTGGATACTAGCGGCGGTGGCATTCAGTACTTC	TRBV5-1	TRBJ2-4	few	TRBD2
CASSQAVAVNEQFF	TGCGCCAGCAGCCAAGCCGTAGCGGTTAATGAGCAGTTCTTC	TRBV4-1	TRBJ2-1	.	.
CASSFRQPSTDTQYF	TGTGCCAGCAGCTTCCGACAGCCTTCCACAGATACGCAGTATTTT	TRBV11-2	TRBJ2-3	.	.
CASSYSISVYEQYF	TGTGCCAGCAGTTACTCGATTTCAGTATACGAGCAGTACTTC	TRBV6-6	TRBJ2-7	.	.
CASSVLRVAGNEQFF	TGCGCCAGCAGTGTTTTGCGGGTCGCGGGCAATGAGCAGTTCTTC	TRBV10-2	TRBJ2-1	.	.
CASSRGGYGNEKLFF	TGTGCCAGCAGCCGAGGGGGCTATGGGAATGAAAAACTGTTTTTT	TRBV7-2	TRBJ1-4	.	TRBD1
CASSPINSHYEQYF	TGTGCCAGCAGCCCTATAAATTCCCACTACGAGCAGTACTTC	TRBV7-9	TRBJ2-7	.	.
CASSQLGGSGYNEQFF	TGTGCCAGCAGCCAACTAGGGGGCTCCGGTTACAATGAGCAGTTCTTC	TRBV4-2	TRBJ2-1	.	TRBD1
CASSPSPGGSTDTQYF	TGTGCCAGCAGCCCGTCCCCGGGGGGGAGCACAGATACGCAGTATTTT	TRBV5-4	TRBJ2-3	once	TRBD2
CASSYIRDRVAGYTF	TGTGCCAGTAGCTACATCCGGGACAGGGTCGCGGGCTACACCTTC	TRBV19	TRBJ1-2	.	TRBD1
CASSLNRGEKLFF	TGTGCCAGCAGCTTAAACCGGGGTGAAAAACTGTTTTTT	TRBV11-3	TRBJ1-4	.	.
CASSQRVGQYQETQYF	TGTGCCAGCAGCCAGCGCGTCGGACAATACCAAGAGACCCAGTACTTC	TRBV14	TRBJ2-5	once	.
CASSFLGGQETQYF	TGTGCCAGCAGTTTTTTGGGAGGGCAAGAGACCCAGTACTTC	TRBV27	TRBJ2-5	.	TRBD2
CASRRTSGVSSYEQYF	TGTGCCAGCAGACGGACTAGCGGAGTAAGCTCCTACGAGCAGTACTTC	TRBV2	TRBJ2-7	.	TRBD2
CASSLSGLYGYTF	TGTGCCAGCAGTTTATCCGGGTTGTATGGCTACACCTTC	TRBV28	TRBJ1-2	.	.
CASSPGGGIGNTIYF	TGTGCCAGCAGCCCGGGAGGGGGCATTGGAAACACCATATATTTT	TRBV2	TRBJ1-3	.	TRBD1
CASSYGQGGTDTQYF	TGTGCCAGCAGTTACGGACAGGGTGGCACAGATACGCAGTATTTT	TRBV6-5	TRBJ2-3	.	TRBD1
CASTPGGGNQPQHF	TGCGCCAGCACCCCGGGAGGAGGCAATCAGCCCCAGCATTTT	TRBV10-2	TRBJ1-5	once	.
CASSQPQRGNTEAFF	TGTGCCAGCAGCCAACCCCAACGGGGGAACACTGAAGCTTTCTTT	TRBV5-6	TRBJ1-1	.	.
CASSLDGNYGYTF	TGCGCCAGCAGCTTGGACGGTAACTATGGCTACACCTTC	TRBV5-1	TRBJ1-2	.	.
CASSPWRLGNQPQHF	TGTGCCAGTAGTCCTTGGAGGTTGGGCAATCAGCCCCAGCATTTT	TRBV19	TRBJ1-5	.	.
CASSLGQGSQPQHF	TGTGCCAGCAGTTTAGGACAGGGTAGTCAGCCCCAGCATTTT	TRBV28	TRBJ1-5	.	TRBD1
CASSTGTGHNEQFF	TGTGCCAGCAGCACAGGGACAGGACACAATGAGCAGTTCTTC	TRBV7-3	TRBJ2-1	.	TRBD1
CASSLQHRDSPLHF	TGCGCCAGCAGCTTACAACACAGGGATTCACCCCTCCACTTT	TRBV4-1	TRBJ1-6	.	.
CASSQTGRAGNEQFF	TGTGCCAGCAGCCAGACCGGGAGGGCGGGGAATGAGCAGTTCTTC	TRBV9	TRBJ2-1	few	TRBD2
CASSVEILAGEGAEQYF	TGTGCCAGCAGCGTAGAAATCTTAGCGGGAGAGGGCGCCGAGCAGTACTTC	TRBV9	TRBJ2-7	.	TRBD2
CSVSSGSYNEQFF	TGCAGCGTATCTAGCGGGAGCTACAATGAGCAGTTCTTC	TRBV29-1	TRBJ2-1	.	TRBD2
CASSPSSTSGGEQFF	TGTGCCAGCTCACCATCCTCGACTAGCGGGGGGGAGCAGTTCTTC	TRBV18	TRBJ2-1	.	TRBD2
CASIMTPGSGKAFF	TGTGCCAGCATCATGACCCCAGGATCGGGGAAAGCTTTCTTT	TRBV6-1	TRBJ1-1	.	.
CASNVTPRDTEAFF	TGTGCCAGCAACGTCACCCCTCGCGACACTGAAGCTTTCTTT	TRBV7-8	TRBJ1-1	.	.
CASSPRLAGVGEQYF	TGTGCCAGCAGCCCGAGGCTAGCGGGAGTCGGGGAGCAGTACTTC	TRBV7-8	TRBJ2-7	.	TRBD2
CASSGTAENTEAFF	TGCGCCAGCAGTGGGACAGCAGAGAACACTGAAGCTTTCTTT	TRBV10-1	TRBJ1-1	.	.
CASRPGGTSTDTQYF	TGTGCCAGCAGACCAGGGGGTACTAGCACAGATACGCAGTATTTT	TRBV27	TRBJ2-3	.	TRBD1
CASNRTGGVTEAFF	TGTGCCAGCAATCGGACAGGGGGCGTGACTGAAGCTTTCTTT	TRBV2	TRBJ1-1	many	TRBD1
CASSDGTGGGEQYF	TGTGCCAGCAGTGATGGGACAGGGGGGGGAGAGCAGTACTTC	TRBV6-1	TRBJ2-5	.	TRBD1
CAWSVTTLMNTEAFF	TGTGCCTGGAGTGTAACGACTCTGATGAACACTGAAGCTTTCTTT	TRBV30	TRBJ1-1	.	.
CASSQDEGGMNTEAFF	TGTGCCAGCAGCCAAGATGAAGGAGGGATGAACACTGAAGCTTTCTTT	TRBV14	TRBJ1-1	.	.
CASSLVSVGSGASNEQFF	TGCGCCAGCAGCTTGGTTTCGGTTGGTAGCGGTGCCTCCAATGAGCAGTTCTTC	TRBV5-1	TRBJ2-1	.	.